Below, 2 T cell receptor beta chains from the same sample are listed, as sequenced in a study of T cell responses to AZD1222 COVID-19 vaccine. The data were produced by immunoSEQ multiplex PCR, yet TCRdb's version contains in-frame clones alone and is incomplete. The table shows around 120,000 clones, with around nine tenths occurring only once. This specimen was peripheral blood, taken on day 0 of MenACWY control vaccination. Source of these receptors: an adult in good health.

The chain recombines TRBV9 with TRBJ1-2, with D uncertain. Deletions cut 1 base from V and 2 bases from J, with 6 bases between. The CDR3 loop spans 13 amino acids. Germline lookup yields CDR1 SGDLS and CDR2 YYNGEE. CDR3 protein: CASSVRVNYGYTF. The CDR3 DNA reads as TGTGCCAGCAGCGTACGCGTCAACTATGGCTACACCTTC.

This clone showed up just a few times. This chain connects TRBV10-1 to TRBJ2-3; 9 bases map to TRBD2. Germline V gives CDR1 WNHNN, CDR2 SYGVQD (reference sequence). The CDR3 has 15 amino acids. The junction had 4 bases not matched to a gene; V was cut back by 0 bases and J by 6 bases. The CDR3 DNA reads as TGCGCCAGCAGTGAGTCGAGAGCGGGAGGTGATACGCAGTATTTT. Translating it yields CASSESRAGGDTQYF.